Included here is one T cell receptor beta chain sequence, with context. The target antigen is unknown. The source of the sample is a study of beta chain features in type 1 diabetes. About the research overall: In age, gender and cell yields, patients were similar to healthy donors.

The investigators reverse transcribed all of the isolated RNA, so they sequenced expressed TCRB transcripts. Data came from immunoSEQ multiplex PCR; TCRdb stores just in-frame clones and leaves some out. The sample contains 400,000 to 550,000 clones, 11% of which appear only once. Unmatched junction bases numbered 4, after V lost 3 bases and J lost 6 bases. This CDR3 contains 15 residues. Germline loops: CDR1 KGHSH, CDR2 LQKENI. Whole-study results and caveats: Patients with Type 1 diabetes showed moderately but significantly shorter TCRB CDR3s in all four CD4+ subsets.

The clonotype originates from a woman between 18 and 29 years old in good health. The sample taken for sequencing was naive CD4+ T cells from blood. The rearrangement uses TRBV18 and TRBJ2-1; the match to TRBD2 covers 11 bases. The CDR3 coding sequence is TGTGCCAGCTCACCGACTAGCGGGACCTCCAATGAGCAGTTCTTC. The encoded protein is CASSPTSGTSNEQFF.